This T cell receptor beta chain was recorded in a study of beta chain features in type 1 diabetes. Study-level points and caveats: Researchers cautioned that cDNA sequencing could over-represent cells with high TCR expression. Shortening of TCRB CDR3s, moderate but significant, appeared in all four CD4+ subsets of Type 1 diabetes patients.

In the case of this clone: Its target is unknown.

The CDR3 consists of 14 residues. V lost 1 base and J 5 bases, leaving 11 bases between the germline ends. CDR1 and CDR2 (germline): KGHSH, LQKENI. One heparinised blood draw averaging roughly 120 mL was given by each donor. Researchers reported sorting CD4+ naive, central memory, regulatory and stem cell-like memory cells via CD45RO/CCR7/CD25/CD127/CD95/CD27. Of the isolated RNA, all was reverse transcribed, and so the sequenced material was expressed TCRB transcripts. The protocol was immunoSEQ multiplex PCR, while the TCRdb copy is restricted to in-frame clones and leaves out a portion. The sample records about 150,000 clones, approximately 7.9% being singletons.

J is TRBJ1-1 and V is TRBV18; perhaps TRBD1 as D (5 bases). This TCR came from a man aged 18 to 29 with type 1 diabetes. The sample taken for sequencing was central memory CD4+ T cells from blood. As DNA, the CDR3 is TGTGCCAGCTCACCACAGGGGATCGGGACTGAAGCTTTCTTT. Protein sequence: CASSPQGIGTEAFF. Drawing the rest from reference TRBV18 and TRBJ1-1, the complete variable domain is NAGVMQNPRHLVRRRGQEARLRCSPMKGHSHVYWYRQLPEEGLKFMVYLQKENIIDESGMPKERFSAEFPKEGPSILRIQQVVRGDSAAYFCASSPQGIGTEAFFGQGTRLTVV.